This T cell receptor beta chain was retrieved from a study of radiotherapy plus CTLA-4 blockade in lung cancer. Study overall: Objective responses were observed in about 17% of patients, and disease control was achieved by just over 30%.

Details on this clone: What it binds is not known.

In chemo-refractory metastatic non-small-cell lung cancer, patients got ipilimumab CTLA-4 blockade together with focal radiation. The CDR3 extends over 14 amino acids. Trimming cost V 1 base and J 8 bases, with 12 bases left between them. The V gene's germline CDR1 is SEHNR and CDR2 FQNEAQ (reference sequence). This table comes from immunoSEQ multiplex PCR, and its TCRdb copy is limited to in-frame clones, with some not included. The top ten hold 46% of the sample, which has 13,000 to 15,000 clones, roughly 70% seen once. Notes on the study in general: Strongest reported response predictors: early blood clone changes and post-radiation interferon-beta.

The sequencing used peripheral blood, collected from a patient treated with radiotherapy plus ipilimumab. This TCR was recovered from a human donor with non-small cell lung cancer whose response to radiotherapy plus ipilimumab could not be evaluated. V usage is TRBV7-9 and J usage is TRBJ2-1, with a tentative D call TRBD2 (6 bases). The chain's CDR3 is CASSLVEGVHEQFF. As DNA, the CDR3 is TGTGCCAGCAGCTTAGTGGAGGGAGTTCATGAGCAGTTCTTC.